This T cell receptor beta chain was recorded in a study of shared clonotypes between healthy human individuals. About this clone itself: What it recognizes is unknown.

Naive-designated CD8 cells lacked CD45RO, were positively enriched for CCR7, and omitted terminally differentiated effector memory CD45RA+ cells. Libraries were prepared by immunoSEQ multiplex PCR; TCRdb keeps only in-frame clonotypes and omits some of them. The sample yields some 800,000 clones, nearly 95% seen once. Looked up from germline, CDR1 is SGHVS and CDR2 is FNYEAQ. The CDR3 runs 15 residues. J gave up 6 bases and V 5 bases, and 4 bases lay outside the gene matches. Study-wide points: The authors sampled blood alone, and tissue repertoires likely differ.

The receptor was derived from a man younger than 40 in good health. This chain joins TRBV7-6 and TRBJ2-1, with 13 positions matching TRBD2. The sequenced material came from naive CD8+ T cells sorted from blood. The CDR3 reads CASSVGLAGVNEQFF. The CDR3 DNA is TGTGCCAGCAGCGTCGGACTAGCGGGAGTCAATGAGCAGTTCTTC.